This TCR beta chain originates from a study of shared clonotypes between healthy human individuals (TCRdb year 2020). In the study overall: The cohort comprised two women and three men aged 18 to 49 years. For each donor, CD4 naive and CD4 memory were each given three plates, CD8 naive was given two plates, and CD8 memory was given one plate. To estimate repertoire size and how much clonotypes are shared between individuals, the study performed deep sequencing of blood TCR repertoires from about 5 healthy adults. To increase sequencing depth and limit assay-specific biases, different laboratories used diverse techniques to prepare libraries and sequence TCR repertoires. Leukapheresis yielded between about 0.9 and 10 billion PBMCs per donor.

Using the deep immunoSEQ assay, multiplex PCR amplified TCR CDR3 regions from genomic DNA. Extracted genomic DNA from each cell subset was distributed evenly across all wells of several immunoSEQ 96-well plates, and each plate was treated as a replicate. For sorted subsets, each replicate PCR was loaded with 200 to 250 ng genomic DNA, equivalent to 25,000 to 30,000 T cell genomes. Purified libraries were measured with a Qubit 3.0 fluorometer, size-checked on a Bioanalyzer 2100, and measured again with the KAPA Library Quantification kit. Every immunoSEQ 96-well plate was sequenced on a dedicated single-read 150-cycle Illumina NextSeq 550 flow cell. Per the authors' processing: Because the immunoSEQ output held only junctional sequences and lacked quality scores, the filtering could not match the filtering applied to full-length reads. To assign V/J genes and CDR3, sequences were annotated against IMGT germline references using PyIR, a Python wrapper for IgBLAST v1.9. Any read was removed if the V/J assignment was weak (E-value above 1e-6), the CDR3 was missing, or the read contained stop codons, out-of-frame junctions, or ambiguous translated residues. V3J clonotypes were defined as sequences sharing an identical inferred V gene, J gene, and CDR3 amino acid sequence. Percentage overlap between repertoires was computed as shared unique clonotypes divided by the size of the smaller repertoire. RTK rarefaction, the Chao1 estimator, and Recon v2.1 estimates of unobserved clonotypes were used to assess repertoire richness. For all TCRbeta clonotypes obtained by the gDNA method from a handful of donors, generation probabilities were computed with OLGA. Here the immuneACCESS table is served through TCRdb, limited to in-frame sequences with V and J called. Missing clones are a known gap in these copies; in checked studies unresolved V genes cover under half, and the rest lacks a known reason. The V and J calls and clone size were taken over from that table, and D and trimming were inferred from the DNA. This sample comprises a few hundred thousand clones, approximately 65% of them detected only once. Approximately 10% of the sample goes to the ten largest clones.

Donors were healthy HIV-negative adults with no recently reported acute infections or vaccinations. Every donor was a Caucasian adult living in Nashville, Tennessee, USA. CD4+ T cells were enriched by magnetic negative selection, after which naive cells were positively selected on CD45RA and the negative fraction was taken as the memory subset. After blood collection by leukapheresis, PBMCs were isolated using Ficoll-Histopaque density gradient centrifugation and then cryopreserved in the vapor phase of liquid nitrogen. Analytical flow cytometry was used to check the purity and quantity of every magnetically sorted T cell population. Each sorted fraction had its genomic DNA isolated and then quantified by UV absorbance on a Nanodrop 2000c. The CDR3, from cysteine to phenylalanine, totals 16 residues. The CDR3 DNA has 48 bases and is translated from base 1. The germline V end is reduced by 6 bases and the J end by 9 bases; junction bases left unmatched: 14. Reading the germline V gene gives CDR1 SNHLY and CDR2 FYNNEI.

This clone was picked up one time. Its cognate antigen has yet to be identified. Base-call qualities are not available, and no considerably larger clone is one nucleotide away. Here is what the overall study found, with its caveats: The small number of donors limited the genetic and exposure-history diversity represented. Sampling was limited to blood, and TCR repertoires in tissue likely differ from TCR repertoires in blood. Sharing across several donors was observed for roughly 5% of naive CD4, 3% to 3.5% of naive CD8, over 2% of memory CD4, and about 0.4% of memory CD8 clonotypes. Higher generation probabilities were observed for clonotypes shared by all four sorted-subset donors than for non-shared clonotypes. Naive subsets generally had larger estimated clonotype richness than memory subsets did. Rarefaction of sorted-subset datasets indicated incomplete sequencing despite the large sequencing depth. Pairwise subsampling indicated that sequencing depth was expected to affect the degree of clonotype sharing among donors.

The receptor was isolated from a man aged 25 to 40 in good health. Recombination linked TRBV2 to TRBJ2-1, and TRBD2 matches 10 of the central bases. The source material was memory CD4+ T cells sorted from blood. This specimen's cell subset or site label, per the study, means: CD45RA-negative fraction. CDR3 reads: CASRSGTSAGLGEQFF. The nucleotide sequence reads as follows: TGTGCCAGCAGGAGCGGGACTAGCGCCGGTTTAGGTGAGCAGTTCTTC.